The clone carrying this T cell receptor (beta chain) was recorded once. Only in-frame clones appear in the TCRdb table, and some are missing; sequencing was by immunoSEQ multiplex PCR. The top ten hold around 0.5% of the sample, which has more than 50,000 clones, 86% seen once. The data originate from a study of OX40 agonist ivuxolimab in advanced cancers. On the study more broadly: An agonistic anti-OX40 (CD134) antibody, ivuxolimab, was used to treat the patients.

The J segment lost 1 base and the V segment lost 1 base, leaving 0 bases of the junction unmatched. There are 15 residues in the CDR3. Germline V lookup: CDR1 PRHDT, CDR2 FYEKMQ (reference sequence). Autoimmune disease history or systemic immunosuppression was exclusionary. This chain joins TRBV13 and TRBJ2-2; 7 bases align to TRBD2. The clonotype comes from an adult with an advanced solid tumor such as melanoma, head and neck, liver or kidney cancer. The material sequenced was CD4+ or CD8+ T cells sorted from blood, taken in a trial of the OX40 agonist ivuxolimab. CDR3 residues: CASSLERGNTGELFF. The CDR3 DNA reads as TGTGCCAGCAGCTTAGAGCGGGGGAACACCGGGGAGCTGTTTTTT.